The 10 T cell receptor beta chains presented below share a single source sample, sequenced in a study of memory CD4+ T cells and cytomegalovirus serostatus. Assay: immunoSEQ multiplex PCR; the TCRdb copy retains only in-frame clones and omits some. This sample has 35,000 to 40,000 clones, with 79% found just once. Single viable CD3+CD4+CD8-CD45RO+ cells were sorted as the memory CD4+ T cells. The sequenced material came from memory CD4+ T cells from blood. The receptors derive from an adult in good health and CMV-seropositive.

V usage is TRBV6-5 and J usage is TRBJ1-6; the D is unclear. This CDR3 region has 13 residues. Germline V gene lookup returns CDR1 MNHEY and CDR2 SVGAGI. The V end was cut by 5 bases, the J end by 7 bases, with 9 bases between. The CDR3, as DNA: TGTGCCAGCAGTACCTTTATAAATTCACCCCTCCACTTT. Amino acid sequence: CASSTFINSPLHF.

The chain carries TRBV5-4 and TRBJ2-2, with 9 bases identical to TRBD2. Per the germline V gene, CDR1 is SGHNT and CDR2 is YYREEE (reference sequence). V shed 1 base and J 4 bases; nucleotides not matched to a gene: 5. This CDR3 is 16 amino acids long. CDR3 coding DNA: TGTGCCAGCAGCTTGCGAGTAGCGGGAGTCACCGGGGAGCTGTTTTTT. This translates into CASSLRVAGVTGELFF.

The rearrangement uses TRBV7-2 and TRBJ1-1; maybe TRBD1 (6 bases). This CDR3 comprises 16 residues. Trimming removed 3 bases from V and 2 bases from J, with 16 bases in between. Germline-derived CDR1 and CDR2 are SGHTA and FQGNSA. The CDR3 coding sequence is TGTGCCAGCAGCTTCAACGCCGGACAGTTCAACACTGAAGCTTTCTTT. This gives the protein CASSFNAGQFNTEAFF.

This chain links TRBV6-5 with TRBJ1-1; TRBD1 is a possible D gene (5 bases). Trimming took 2 bases from V and 7 from J, leaving 20 bases between them. Germline V gene lookup returns CDR1 MNHEY and CDR2 SVGAGI. The CDR3 is 16 amino acids. CDR3 sequence (DNA): TGTGCCAGCAGTTACCCCGGCGGGGCAGCGGCTGGTGAAGCTTTCTTT. It translates to CASSYPGGAAAGEAFF.

The chain links TRBV7-3 to TRBJ2-7; 7 positions match TRBD2. The CDR3 covers 15 residues. V dropped 2 bases and J dropped 3; count of bases not matched to a gene: 7. Germline assignment: CDR1 SGHTA and CDR2 FQGTGA. The CDR3 loop reads CASSLGSSSGYEQYF. The DNA of the CDR3 is TGTGCCAGCAGCTTAGGGAGCTCTAGCGGCTACGAGCAGTACTTC.

This chain links TRBV7-9 with TRBJ1-2; 9 bases map to TRBD1. Germline CDR1 and CDR2: SEHNR and FQNEAQ (reference sequence). CDR3 size: 16 residues. V lost 4 bases, J lost 7 bases, and 13 bases stayed unmatched. Here the CDR3 reads CASSSRGTGLLGGYTF. DNA of the CDR3: TGTGCCAGCAGCTCCCGGGGGACAGGGCTACTAGGTGGCTACACCTTC.

V and J are TRBV5-6 and TRBJ2-6; D is unclear. Germline CDR1 and CDR2: SGHDT and YYEEEE. V was shortened by 2 bases and J by 9 bases, with 6 bases between the two germline ends. The length of the CDR3 is 12 residues. The CDR3 region is CASSFGRNVLTF. In DNA form, the CDR3 reads TGTGCCAGCAGCTTCGGTCGCAACGTCCTGACTTTC.

This chain joins TRBV9 and TRBJ1-2; no reliable D call. V was trimmed by 0 bases and J by 0 bases, leaving 18 bases between them. Germline CDR1 is SGDLS and CDR2 is YYNGEE. The CDR3 is 18 residues long. For the CDR3, the DNA is TGTGCCAGCAGCGTAGATGCCAGGAAACTCTCAGCTAACTATGGCTACACCTTC. Translation: CASSVDARKLSANYGYTF.

This chain uses TRBV11-3 with TRBJ2-5; 8 positions match TRBD2. Trimming removed 3 bases from V and 5 bases from J; junction bases left unmatched: 2. Germline CDR1 reads SGHNT; CDR2 reads YENEEA. This CDR3 is built from 13 residues. The CDR3 here is CASSLRGDETQYF. CDR3 coding DNA: TGTGCCAGCAGCTTGCGGGGGGACGAGACCCAGTACTTC.

The CDR3 here is CASRQGPSSGEQYF. CDR3 bases: TGTGCCAGCAGACAGGGACCGTCTAGCGGCGAGCAGTACTTC. V usage is TRBV25-1 and J usage is TRBJ2-7; D possibly corresponds to TRBD2 (7 bases). CDR1 is MGHDK and CDR2 is SYGVNS in the germline V gene. CDR3 size: 14 residues. V lost 6 bases and J 6 bases, leaving 18 bases between the germline ends.